The rows below give T cell receptor beta chains drawn from one sample of a study of shared clonotypes between healthy human individuals. Clones were sequenced by immunoSEQ multiplex PCR, and TCRdb holds only the in-frame ones, with some missing. The sample comprises around 2.5 million clones, roughly 93% of which are singletons, and 0.36% rests with the top ten. The material sequenced was naive CD4+ T cells from PBMCs. The source of these receptors is a man aged 18 to 35 in good health. Some clones in this sample may be carry-over from other donors' samples. CDR3s include the opening cysteine and the closing phenylalanine or tryptophan. The order of the fields is D gene, J gene, V gene, clone size, CDR3 DNA, CDR3 protein. A D gene is named only where the DNA matches it firmly. Only part of the rows carry a size: once, few, many, or a class if the clone is expanded.

D gene: TRBD1
J gene: TRBJ2-4
V gene: TRBV15
clone size: NA
CDR3 DNA: TGTGCCACCAGCAGAGCCGGACAGGGGGCCTTTCAGTACTTC
CDR3 protein: CATSRAGQGAFQYF

D gene: TRBD1
J gene: TRBJ1-6
V gene: TRBV6-1
clone size: NA
CDR3 DNA: TGTGCCAGCAGGACTTCGACAGGGCCATATTCACCCCTCCACTTT
CDR3 protein: CASRTSTGPYSPLHF

D gene: NA
J gene: TRBJ2-7
V gene: TRBV30
clone size: NA
CDR3 DNA: TGTGCCTGGAGAAGACCCGGACCGAGCTCCTACGAGCAGTACTTC
CDR3 protein: CAWRRPGPSSYEQYF

D gene: TRBD2
J gene: TRBJ2-2
V gene: TRBV19
clone size: NA
CDR3 DNA: TGTGCCAGTAGACGGGAGGGCGCCACCGGGGAGCTGTTTTTT
CDR3 protein: CASRREGATGELFF

D gene: TRBD1
J gene: TRBJ2-7
V gene: TRBV5-1
clone size: few
CDR3 DNA: TGCGCCAGCAGCTCCTCCGGGACAGGGGGCTACGAGCAGTACTTC
CDR3 protein: CASSSSGTGGYEQYF

D gene: NA
J gene: TRBJ1-2
V gene: TRBV7-8
clone size: NA
CDR3 DNA: TGTGCCAGCAGCTTAGCAGGGTCGGGGGGATACTATGGCTACACCTTC
CDR3 protein: CASSLAGSGGYYGYTF

D gene: NA
J gene: TRBJ2-3
V gene: TRBV28
clone size: NA
CDR3 DNA: TGTGCCAGCAGCATTCTAGAGGTCACAGATACGCAGTATTTT
CDR3 protein: CASSILEVTDTQYF

D gene: NA
J gene: TRBJ2-2
V gene: TRBV9
clone size: NA
CDR3 DNA: TGTGCCAGCAGCGCGGACGCGAGCCGAAACACCGGGGAGCTGTTTTTT
CDR3 protein: CASSADASRNTGELFF

D gene: TRBD2
J gene: TRBJ2-3
V gene: TRBV5-1
clone size: NA
CDR3 DNA: TGCGCCAGCAGCTCCGGGACTAGCGGGAGGTGGGGTGCAGATACGCAGTATTTT
CDR3 protein: CASSSGTSGRWGADTQYF

D gene: TRBD1
J gene: TRBJ2-1
V gene: TRBV29-1
clone size: NA
CDR3 DNA: TGCAGCGTCCCCCGCAGGGGGTTCTACAATGAGCAGTTCTTC
CDR3 protein: CSVPRRGFYNEQFF

D gene: NA
J gene: TRBJ2-5
V gene: TRBV29-1
clone size: NA
CDR3 DNA: TGCAGCGTCCTGGGCCGAATACGACAAGAGACCCAGTACTTC
CDR3 protein: CSVLGRIRQETQYF

D gene: NA
J gene: TRBJ2-7
V gene: TRBV28
clone size: once
CDR3 DNA: TGTGCCAGCAGTTTAGCCCGGATTTCCTACGAGCAGTACTTC
CDR3 protein: CASSLARISYEQYF

D gene: NA
J gene: TRBJ2-1
V gene: TRBV20-1
clone size: NA
CDR3 DNA: TGCAGTGCTCGAGGTTCTAATGAGCAGTTCTTC
CDR3 protein: CSARGSNEQFF

D gene: TRBD2
J gene: TRBJ2-1
V gene: TRBV5-4
clone size: NA
CDR3 DNA: TGTGCCAGCAGCTTTTCAAGGACTAGCGGAAACAATGAGCAGTTCTTC
CDR3 protein: CASSFSRTSGNNEQFF

D gene: NA
J gene: TRBJ2-7
V gene: TRBV5-1
clone size: NA
CDR3 DNA: TGCGCCAGCGACCTATTGTCTGGAGGTTGTGGGAGGTTTACCTTACCCTATAACTACGAGCAGTACTTC
CDR3 protein: CASDLLSGGCGRFTLPYNYEQYF

D gene: TRBD2
J gene: TRBJ2-1
V gene: TRBV4-1
clone size: NA
CDR3 DNA: TGCGCCAGCAGCCAGGGACTAGCGGGTAGCTCCTACAATGAGCAGTTCTTC
CDR3 protein: CASSQGLAGSSYNEQFF

D gene: NA
J gene: TRBJ2-1
V gene: TRBV18
clone size: NA
CDR3 DNA: TGTGCCAGCTCACCACTACAGGGTAGAGGATACAATGAGCAGTTCTTC
CDR3 protein: CASSPLQGRGYNEQFF

D gene: TRBD2
J gene: TRBJ2-1
V gene: TRBV5-1
clone size: NA
CDR3 DNA: TGCGCCAGCAGCTGGGGACTAGCGGGAGTCTACAATGAGCAGTTCTTC
CDR3 protein: CASSWGLAGVYNEQFF

D gene: NA
J gene: TRBJ2-1
V gene: TRBV5-1
clone size: NA
CDR3 DNA: TGCGCCAGCAGCCCGCCCGGAGCTCCCTACAATGAGCAGTTCTTC
CDR3 protein: CASSPPGAPYNEQFF

D gene: NA
J gene: TRBJ1-4
V gene: TRBV19
clone size: NA
CDR3 DNA: TGTGCCAGTAGTGCCGGGGGGAGGCCCGATGAAAAACTGTTTTTT
CDR3 protein: CASSAGGRPDEKLFF

D gene: NA
J gene: TRBJ1-1
V gene: TRBV4-1
clone size: NA
CDR3 DNA: TGCGCCAGCAGCCAAGATCAGGCCAGGGATTATTTACCTGAAGCTTTCTTT
CDR3 protein: CASSQDQARDYLPEAFF

D gene: NA
J gene: TRBJ2-7
V gene: TRBV6-5
clone size: NA
CDR3 DNA: TGTGCCAGCAGTTACGCGAGGGGGGTTCCCTACGAGCAGTACTTC
CDR3 protein: CASSYARGVPYEQYF

D gene: NA
J gene: TRBJ2-7
V gene: TRBV15
clone size: NA
CDR3 DNA: TGTGCCACCAGCAGAGGCCTAAGATCCGGGACCTCATACGAGCAGTACTTC
CDR3 protein: CATSRGLRSGTSYEQYF

D gene: NA
J gene: TRBJ1-2
V gene: TRBV5-1
clone size: NA
CDR3 DNA: TGCGCCAGCAGCTTGCCCCAGGGTTATGGCTACACCTTC
CDR3 protein: CASSLPQGYGYTF

D gene: TRBD2
J gene: TRBJ2-1
V gene: TRBV9
clone size: NA
CDR3 DNA: TGTGCCAGCAGCGTCGGGACTAGCGGAGTATACAATGAGCAGTTCTTC
CDR3 protein: CASSVGTSGVYNEQFF

D gene: TRBD1
J gene: TRBJ2-5
V gene: TRBV5-4
clone size: NA
CDR3 DNA: TGTGCCAGCAGCTTACAGGGGGAAGAGACCCAGTACTTC
CDR3 protein: CASSLQGEETQYF

D gene: NA
J gene: TRBJ2-7
V gene: TRBV7-9
clone size: NA
CDR3 DNA: TGTGCCAGCGGCCCAAGAACAGGGCGCTCCTACGAGCAGTACTTC
CDR3 protein: CASGPRTGRSYEQYF

D gene: TRBD2
J gene: TRBJ2-5
V gene: TRBV2
clone size: once
CDR3 DNA: TGTGCCAGCAGGGGAAGACTAGCGGTCGAGACCCAGTACTTC
CDR3 protein: CASRGRLAVETQYF

D gene: NA
J gene: TRBJ1-5
V gene: TRBV19
clone size: NA
CDR3 DNA: TGTGCCAGTAGTATCCTAGACAGTAGCAATCAGCCCCAGCATTTT
CDR3 protein: CASSILDSSNQPQHF

D gene: NA
J gene: TRBJ2-3
V gene: TRBV9
clone size: NA
CDR3 DNA: TGTGCCAGCAGCGTAGTAGCGGCCCTCACAGATACGCAGTATTTT
CDR3 protein: CASSVVAALTDTQYF

D gene: NA
J gene: TRBJ1-3
V gene: TRBV28
clone size: NA
CDR3 DNA: TGTGCCAGCTATTCGTCCTGGGACCCTGGTCCCGACACCATATATTTT
CDR3 protein: CASYSSWDPGPDTIYF

D gene: TRBD1
J gene: TRBJ1-2
V gene: TRBV14
clone size: NA
CDR3 DNA: TGTGCCAGCAGCCAAGATTCGACAGGGGGAAAAGGAGGCTACACCTTC
CDR3 protein: CASSQDSTGGKGGYTF

D gene: TRBD1
J gene: TRBJ2-7
V gene: TRBV28
clone size: NA
CDR3 DNA: TGTGCCAGCAGTTCCCCGGGACAGGGGGGGGAGCAGTACTTC
CDR3 protein: CASSSPGQGGEQYF

D gene: NA
J gene: TRBJ1-5
V gene: TRBV19
clone size: NA
CDR3 DNA: TGTGCCAGTAGTATTTTAGGGCCGGGAGGTCAGCCCCAGCATTTT
CDR3 protein: CASSILGPGGQPQHF

D gene: TRBD2
J gene: TRBJ2-1
V gene: TRBV13
clone size: NA
CDR3 DNA: TGTGCCAGCAGCTTAGGGCCTAGCGGGGTACCTTACAATGAGCAGTTCTTC
CDR3 protein: CASSLGPSGVPYNEQFF

D gene: TRBD1
J gene: TRBJ1-2
V gene: TRBV28
clone size: once
CDR3 DNA: TGTGCCAGCAGCTCCCAGGGGGCGCTTAAGGATGGCTACACCTTC
CDR3 protein: CASSSQGALKDGYTF

D gene: NA
J gene: TRBJ2-3
V gene: TRBV30
clone size: once
CDR3 DNA: TGTGCCTGGGGGGCGGGGACAGTGAGCACAGATACGCAGTATTTT
CDR3 protein: CAWGAGTVSTDTQYF

D gene: NA
J gene: TRBJ1-2
V gene: TRBV27
clone size: NA
CDR3 DNA: TGTGCCAGCAGTTTATCAGGCAACTATGGCTACACCTTC
CDR3 protein: CASSLSGNYGYTF

D gene: NA
J gene: TRBJ1-1
V gene: TRBV7-9
clone size: NA
CDR3 DNA: TGTGCCAGCAGCGTCGGACCGAGGAACACCGAAGCTTTCTTT
CDR3 protein: CASSVGPRNTEAFF

D gene: NA
J gene: TRBJ2-1
V gene: TRBV5-1
clone size: NA
CDR3 DNA: TGCGCCAGCAGCCTGGAGCAGGGTAACTACAATGAGCAGTTCTTC
CDR3 protein: CASSLEQGNYNEQFF

D gene: NA
J gene: TRBJ1-5
V gene: TRBV21-1
clone size: NA
CDR3 DNA: TGTGCCAGCAGCCTCCCGGGTCGGACAGCTAACATTTATAGCAATCAGCCCCAGCATTTT
CDR3 protein: CASSLPGRTANIYSNQPQHF

D gene: NA
J gene: TRBJ2-5
V gene: TRBV20-1
clone size: NA
CDR3 DNA: TGCAGTGCTAAAGGACAAGAGACCCAGTACTTC
CDR3 protein: CSAKGQETQYF

D gene: TRBD2
J gene: TRBJ2-1
V gene: TRBV2
clone size: NA
CDR3 DNA: TGTGCCAGCAGTGACCTAGCGGGAGGGGACAATGAGCAGTTCTTC
CDR3 protein: CASSDLAGGDNEQFF

D gene: TRBD1
J gene: TRBJ1-1
V gene: TRBV25-1
clone size: NA
CDR3 DNA: TGTGCCAGCAGTGCTGACAGGGGCGGCGGCACTGAAGCTTTCTTT
CDR3 protein: CASSADRGGGTEAFF

D gene: TRBD2
J gene: TRBJ2-7
V gene: TRBV5-6
clone size: NA
CDR3 DNA: TGTGCCAGCAGCCGACTAGCTATTATTCACGAGCAGTACTTC
CDR3 protein: CASSRLAIIHEQYF

D gene: TRBD1
J gene: TRBJ1-1
V gene: TRBV15
clone size: NA
CDR3 DNA: TGTGCCACCAGCAGAGATATCGTGGGGACAGCAGAAGCTTTCTTT
CDR3 protein: CATSRDIVGTAEAFF

D gene: NA
J gene: TRBJ1-5
V gene: TRBV4-2
clone size: NA
CDR3 DNA: TGTGCCAGCAGCCAGGAATTTGTCCAGGGGAGCAATCAGCCCCAGCATTTT
CDR3 protein: CASSQEFVQGSNQPQHF